Sequencing of this T cell receptor beta chain was carried out in a study of blood T cells in healthy people across ages. Alongside a J-beta primer mix, a sample-barcoded 5' primer served in a second PCR lasting about 7 to 11 cycles. One entry per CDR3 protein, called by TCRdb with MiXCR from the 5' RACE reads. The repertoire consists of hundreds of thousands of distinct CDR3 sequences, with about 62% occurring once and the leading ten covering 28%. On this clonotype itself: Antigen unknown. A junction end diverges from the germline sequence, so it may reflect a read error.

Study-wide findings and caveats: Estimates based on one million T cells were treated as lower bounds.

This TCR was sampled from a man aged 30 to 45 in good health. The sample comprised blood.

The CDR3, as DNA: TGTGCCGGCAGCTTAGAAGGATATCAGCCCCAGCATTTT. This encodes CAGSLEGYQPQHF. The gene calls are TRBV7-9 and TRBJ1-5; no firm D call. Germline CDR1 SEHNR, CDR2 FQNEAQ (reference sequence). The CDR3 extends over 13 amino acids.